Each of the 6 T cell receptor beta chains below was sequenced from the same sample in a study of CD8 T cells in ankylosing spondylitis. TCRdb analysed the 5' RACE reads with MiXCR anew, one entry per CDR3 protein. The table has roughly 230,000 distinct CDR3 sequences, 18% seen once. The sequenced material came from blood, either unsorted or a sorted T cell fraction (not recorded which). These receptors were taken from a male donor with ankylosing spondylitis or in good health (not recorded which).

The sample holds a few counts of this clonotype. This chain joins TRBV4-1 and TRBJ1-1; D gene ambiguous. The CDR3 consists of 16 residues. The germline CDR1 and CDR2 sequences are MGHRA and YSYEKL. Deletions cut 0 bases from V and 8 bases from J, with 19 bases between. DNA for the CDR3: TGCGCCAGCAGCCAAGATCTTGAGAGGGCCCTATCGGAAGCTTTCTTT. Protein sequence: CASSQDLERALSEAFF.

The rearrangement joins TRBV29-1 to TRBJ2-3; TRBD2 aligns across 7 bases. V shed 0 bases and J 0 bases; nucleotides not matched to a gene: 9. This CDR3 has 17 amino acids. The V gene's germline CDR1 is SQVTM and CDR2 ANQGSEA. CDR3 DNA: TGCAGCGTTGAAGATCTTTGGCTAGCGGACAGCACAGATACGCAGTATTTT. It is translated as CSVEDLWLADSTDTQYF.

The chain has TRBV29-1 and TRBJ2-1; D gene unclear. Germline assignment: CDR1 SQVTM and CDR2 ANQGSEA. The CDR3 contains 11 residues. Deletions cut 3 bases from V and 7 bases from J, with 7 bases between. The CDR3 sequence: CSVDYGNEQFF. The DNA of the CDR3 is TGCAGCGTTGATTATGGTAATGAGCAGTTCTTC.

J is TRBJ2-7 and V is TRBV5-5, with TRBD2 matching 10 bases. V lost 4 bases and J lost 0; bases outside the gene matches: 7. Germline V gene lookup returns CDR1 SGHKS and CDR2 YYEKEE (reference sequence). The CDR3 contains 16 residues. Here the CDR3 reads CASSPGLAELSYEQYF. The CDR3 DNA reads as TGTGCCAGCAGCCCCGGACTAGCGGAACTCTCCTACGAGCAGTACTTC. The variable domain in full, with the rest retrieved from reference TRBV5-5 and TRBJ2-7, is DAGVTQSPTHLIKTRGQQVTLRCSPISGHKSVSWYQQVLGQGPQFIFQYYEKEERGRGNFPDRFSARQFPNYSSELNVNALLLGDSALYLCASSPGLAELSYEQYFGPGTRLTVT.

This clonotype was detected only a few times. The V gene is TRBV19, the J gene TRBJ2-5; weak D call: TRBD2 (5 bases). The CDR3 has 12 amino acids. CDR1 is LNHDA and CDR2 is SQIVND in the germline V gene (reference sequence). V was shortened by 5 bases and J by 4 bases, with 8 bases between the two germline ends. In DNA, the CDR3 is TGTGCCAGTAGTCGGGAAGGAGAGACCCAGTACTTC. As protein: CASSREGETQYF.

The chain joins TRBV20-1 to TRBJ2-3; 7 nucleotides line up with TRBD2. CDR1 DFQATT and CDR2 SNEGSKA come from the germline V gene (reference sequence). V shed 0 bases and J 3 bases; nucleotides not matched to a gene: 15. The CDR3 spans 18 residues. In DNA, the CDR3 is TGCAGTGCTAGAGATAAGGCTAGCGGCCTTCGGGAGACAGATACGCAGTATTTT. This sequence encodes CSARDKASGLRETDTQYF.